The clone carrying this T cell receptor beta chain was seen only a few times. TCRdb used MiXCR to reprocess the RACE reads, holding one entry per CDR3 protein. The table has 200,000 to 300,000 distinct CDR3 sequences, about 9% seen once. The data derive from a study of human T cells and chemical hapten exposure. Overall study: The patch tests put 0.01% DPC on the skin of the upper back and were read 6 days later.

The time point here: pre-sensitization, week 0. Treatment: therapeutic diphenylcyclopropenone sensitization with weekly scalp DPC. There are 16 residues in the CDR3. V was pared by 3 bases and J by 6 bases, with 10 bases of the junction left unmatched. This sequence joins TRBV12-3 or TRBV12-4 and TRBJ2-3, with TRBD2 matching over 9 bases. This material consisted of whole blood, taken in connection with sensitization to the hapten diphenylcyclopropenone (DPC). The TCR comes from a woman in her thirties or forties with alopecia areata. Some clones in this sample may be carry-over from other donors' samples. This CDR3 reads CASSFATSGLTDTQYF. The DNA of the CDR3 is TGTGCCAGCAGTTTCGCGACTAGCGGCCTCACGGATACGCAGTATTTT.